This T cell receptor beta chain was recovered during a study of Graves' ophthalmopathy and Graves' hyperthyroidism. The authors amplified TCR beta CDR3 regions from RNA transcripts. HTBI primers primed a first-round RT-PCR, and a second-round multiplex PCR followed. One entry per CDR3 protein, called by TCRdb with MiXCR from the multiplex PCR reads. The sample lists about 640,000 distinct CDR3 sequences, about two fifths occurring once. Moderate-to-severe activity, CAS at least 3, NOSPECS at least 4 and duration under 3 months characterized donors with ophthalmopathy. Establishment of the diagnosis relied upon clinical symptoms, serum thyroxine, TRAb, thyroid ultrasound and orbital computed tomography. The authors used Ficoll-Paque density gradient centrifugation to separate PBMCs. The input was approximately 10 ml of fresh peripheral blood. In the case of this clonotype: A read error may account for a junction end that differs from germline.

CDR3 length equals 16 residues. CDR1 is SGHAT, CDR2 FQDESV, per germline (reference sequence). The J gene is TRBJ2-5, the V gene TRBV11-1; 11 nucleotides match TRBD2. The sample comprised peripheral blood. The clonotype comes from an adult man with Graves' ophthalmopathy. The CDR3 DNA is TGTGCCAGCAGCCAGACCGGGACTAGCGGACAAGAGACCCGGTACTTC. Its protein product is CASSQTGTSGQETRYF.